This note documents a single TCR beta chain sequence. Its specific antigen is unknown. One base away there is no much larger clone; base qualities are not given. The sample comes from a study of blood T cell repertoires in COVID-19 (dated by TCRdb to the early 2020s). As for the study more broadly: The collaborator samples originated in the United States, Italy and Spain and spanned the acute and convalescent phases of COVID-19. Where HLA class I and class II types were available, the types were taken from metadata supplied by the sample provider, not from assay-based typing. The repertoires were released in a freely available public database intended as a resource for research on the immune response to SARS-CoV-2. The sample metadata nearly always contained a de-identified subject ID, COVID-19 status, age in years and sex. The material from the prospective study consisted of cDNA or gDNA derived from T cells, B-cell-depleted T cells, or PBMCs. The dataset comprised deeply sampled blood TCRbeta repertoires from subjects exposed to, actively infected with, or recovered from COVID-19. Samples were obtained from the ongoing ImmuneRACE study (first 160 participants) and from 1,254 subjects provided by 6 global collaborators. What the work shows at the level of the full study, not this receptor alone: How much clinical and demographic metadata was included differed by source and by participant, and the metadata was provided uncurated.

Enrolling through a virtual design, the prospective study's participants ranged in age from roughly 18 to 95 years and lived across more than 20 United States geographic areas. In the prospective study, cohorts were assigned on the basis of participant-reported clinical history obtained from a screening survey and a study questionnaire. For ImmuneRACE Cohort 3, a participant was defined as recovered based on two consecutive negative NP/OP PCR tests, clearance by a healthcare professional, or resolution of symptoms. Each participant in the prospective study had whole blood, serum and a nasopharyngeal or oropharyngeal swab collected by mobile phlebotomists. Additional blood draws and questionnaires over an approximately two-month period could optionally be provided by prospective study participants. Before DNA extraction, blood samples from the prospective study were shipped at room temperature or frozen.

From the germline V gene, CDR1 is SNHLY and CDR2 is FYNNEI. At the junction V is shortened by 6 bases and J by 9 bases, with 18 bases in between. The CDR3 has 14 amino acids, counting the end cysteine and phenylalanine. The only DNA kept is the CDR3, 42 bases in frame from the first base. TCRbeta CDR3 regions were amplified from genomic DNA by means of the immunoSEQ Assay, a bias-controlled multiplex PCR. The authors' pipeline ran thus. The number of nucleated cells in each sample was estimated by amplification of reference gene primers within the assay. Sequence reads were collapsed and filtered to measure the absolute abundance of every unique TCRbeta CDR3 rearrangement. For each sample, productive Simpson clonality was calculated by taking the square root of Simpson's diversity index across productive rearrangements. The table comes from immuneACCESS by way of TCRdb, which keeps in-frame sequences with V and J called. Part of the clones is missing from these tables; in studies checked, under half for an unresolved V gene and the rest for unknown reasons. The V and J calls and clone size are taken from that table; D and trimming were inferred from the DNA. Counted in this sample were about 370,000 clones; 85% to 90% of them appeared once. Clones ranked in the top ten supply 1% of the sample.

The sequencing sample was made of PBMCs or T cells enriched from blood (not recorded which). The TCR originated in a man younger than 35 who had recovered from COVID-19. The sequence joins TRBV2 to TRBJ1-5; too little of a D gene remains to name it. The bases are TGTGCCAGCAGGGAGGACGGGGATCCTAGGCCCCAGCATTTT. Its product reads: CASREDGDPRPQHF.